Sequencing of this TCR beta chain was carried out in a study of blood T cell repertoires in COVID-19. Looking at the study overall: Samples taken during acute and convalescent COVID-19 were collected in the United States, Italy and Spain. Nucleic acid was either cDNA or gDNA, and it came from T cells, B-cell-depleted T cells, or PBMCs.

Only in-frame clones appear in the TCRdb table, and some are missing; sequencing was by immunoSEQ multiplex PCR. The table records more than 120,000 clones, around 87% of them present only once. The CDR3 loop spans 16 amino acids. CDR1 is SGHVS, CDR2 FQNEAQ, per germline. The germline V and J ends were trimmed by 0 bases and 5 bases, with 16 bases remaining between them. The chain carries TRBV7-8 and TRBJ1-1; D not certain. This TCR came from a man aged 50 to 60 who had recovered from COVID-19. The sequenced material came from peripheral blood. The CDR3 loop reads CASSLAEGWGGTEAFF. In DNA form, the CDR3 reads TGTGCCAGCAGCTTAGCCGAGGGTTGGGGAGGAACTGAAGCTTTCTTT.